These 24 T cell receptor beta chains were all obtained from the same sample, sequenced in a study of blood T cell repertoires in COVID-19. The method was immunoSEQ multiplex PCR; TCRdb's version includes in-frame clones alone and lacks a portion of them. Of fewer than 80,000 clones detected, more than 85% appear once; the ten largest clones hold 0.9% to 1.2%. Sequenced material: peripheral blood. The receptor source for this set is a man in his 70s with acute or convalescent COVID-19.

The V and J genes are TRBV6-5 and TRBJ1-6, with 9 bases fitting TRBD1. The germline V gene encodes CDR1 MNHEY and CDR2 SVGAGI. CDR3 length: 14 amino acids. V was pared by 10 bases and J by 4 bases, with 5 bases of the junction left unmatched. Here the CDR3 reads CAISDRGYNSPLHF. The CDR3 DNA sequence: TGTGCCATCTCGGACAGGGGTTATAATTCACCCCTCCACTTT.

CDR3 residues: CASNVRGENSPLHF. The CDR3, as DNA: TGTGCCAGCAATGTCAGGGGCGAAAATTCACCCCTCCACTTT. This chain connects TRBV25-1 to TRBJ1-6, with D tentatively TRBD1 (6 bases). Trimming shortened V by 7 bases and J by 7 bases, and 14 bases separated the two germline ends. The CDR3 contains 14 residues. Germline V gene lookup returns CDR1 MGHDK and CDR2 SYGVNS. Supplemented by reference TRBV25-1 and TRBJ1-6, the full variable domain reads EADIYQTPRYLVIGTGKKITLECSQTMGHDKMYWYQQDPGMELHLIHYSYGVNSTEKGDLSSESTVSRIRTEHFPLTLESARPSHTSQYLCASNVRGENSPLHFGNGTRLTVT.

This clone was observed a few times. V and J are TRBV5-1 and TRBJ2-7; maybe TRBD2 (6 bases). Per the germline V gene, CDR1 is SGHRS and CDR2 is YFSETQ. V lost 0 bases, J lost 4 bases, and 14 bases lay in between. CDR3 length: 15 residues. CDR3 region: CASSLEASGGYEQYF. The CDR3, as DNA: TGCGCCAGCAGCTTGGAAGCCTCCGGGGGATACGAGCAGTACTTC. Combining the CDR3 with reference TRBV5-1 and TRBJ2-7 gives the whole variable domain KAGVTQTPRYLIKTRGQQVTLSCSPISGHRSVSWYQQTPGQGLQFLFEYFSETQRNKGNFPGRFSGRQFSNSRSEMNVSTLELGDSALYLCASSLEASGGYEQYFGPGTRLTVT.

The chain carries TRBV19 and TRBJ1-5, with D unclear. V was clipped by 3 bases and J by 4 bases, with 10 bases between them. CDR3 length: 14 residues. Germline-derived CDR1 and CDR2 are LNHDA and SQIVND (reference sequence). The CDR3 is CASSISKPNQPQHF. The CDR3 bases are TGTGCCAGTAGTATCTCCAAGCCGAATCAGCCCCAGCATTTT.

The chain joins TRBV3-1 (or the pseudogene TRBV3-2) to TRBJ2-1; D gene ambiguous. V was cut by 1 base and J by 9 bases, with 7 bases left in between. The CDR3 loop spans 12 amino acids. CDR1 LGHDT and CDR2 YNNKEL come from the germline V gene (reference sequence). CDR3 nucleotide sequence: TGTGCCAGCAGCCAAGTTGCCGGTGAGCAGTTCTTC. This gives the protein CASSQVAGEQFF.

V is TRBV3-1 (or the pseudogene TRBV3-2) and J is TRBJ2-7; 10 bases line up with TRBD2. Germline V lookup: CDR1 LGHDT, CDR2 YNNKEL (reference sequence). V was pared by 4 bases and J by 1 base, with 7 bases of the junction left unmatched. The CDR3 covers 16 residues. The CDR3 region is CASSRRTSGSSYEQYF. The CDR3 DNA reads TGTGCCAGCAGCCGCCGGACTAGCGGATCTTCCTACGAGCAGTACTTC.

This rearrangement joins TRBV6-5 to TRBJ2-1, with D possibly matching TRBD1 (6 bases). The CDR3 has 11 residues. The V end lost 7 bases, the J end lost 8 bases, and 9 bases lay between the germline ends. Germline lookup yields CDR1 MNHEY and CDR2 SVGAGI. The CDR3 DNA follows: TGTGCCAGCAACAGGGCGGATGAGCAGTTCTTC. This encodes CASNRADEQFF.

The chain couples TRBV5-1 to TRBJ1-4, with 8 bases identical to TRBD1. Germline CDR1 and CDR2: SGHRS and YFSETQ. The CDR3 has 16 amino acids. After removal of 2 bases from V and 3 bases from J, the junction contained 6 bases not matched to a gene. CDR3 region: CASSFQQGGANEKLFF. In DNA, the CDR3 is TGCGCCAGCAGCTTTCAACAGGGGGGAGCTAATGAAAAACTGTTTTTT.

The J gene is TRBJ2-3, the V gene TRBV6-2 or TRBV6-3, with D possibly being TRBD2 (5 bases). V gave up 0 bases and J gave up 2 bases, with 15 bases separating them. The CDR3 runs 17 residues. CDR1 is MNHEY, CDR2 SVGEGT, per germline. The CDR3 spells CASSYSSTGGFTDTQYF. The CDR3 nucleotides are TGTGCCAGCAGTTACTCGAGTACGGGCGGGTTCACAGATACGCAGTATTTT.

The chain is built from TRBV28 and TRBJ2-1; 7 bases are a match to TRBD2. The CDR3 has 20 amino acids. J gave up 0 bases and V 6 bases, and 20 bases lay outside the gene matches. Germline-derived CDR1 and CDR2 are MDHEN and SYDVKM. CDR3 sequence reads: CASSPTAGKSPTSSYNEQFF. The CDR3 nucleotides read TGTGCCAGCAGCCCCACAGCGGGAAAATCACCGACGAGCTCCTACAATGAGCAGTTCTTC.

The V call is TRBV19, the J call TRBJ1-2, with 7 bases fitting TRBD1. V was pared by 7 bases and J by 7 bases, with 9 bases of the junction left unmatched. CDR3 size: 13 residues. The germline V gene encodes CDR1 LNHDA and CDR2 SQIVND (reference sequence). CDR3 sequence reads: CASIGTVLSGYTF. In DNA form, the CDR3 reads TGTGCCAGTATAGGGACAGTGCTCTCTGGCTACACCTTC.

This clone appeared once. This chain links TRBV4-1 with TRBJ2-5; 9 bases align to TRBD1. CDR1 and CDR2 (germline): MGHRA, YSYEKL. The ends lost 1 base at V and 4 bases at J; junction bases unmatched: 7. The CDR3 totals 16 residues. CDR3 DNA sequence: TGCGCCAGCAGCCAAGCGGGGACAGGGCTTTCAGAGACCCAGTACTTC. Its translation is CASSQAGTGLSETQYF.

V is TRBV3-1 (or the pseudogene TRBV3-2) and J is TRBJ2-7, with 10 bases lining up with TRBD2. The CDR3 is 16 amino acids. Per germline, CDR1 LGHDT and CDR2 YNNKEL (reference sequence). The trim removed 1 base at V and 7 bases at J, leaving 10 bases unmatched. CDR3 DNA sequence: TGTGCCAGCAGCCAAGCGGGAAGCGGGGGGGCCGGGGAGCAGTACTTC. Amino acid sequence: CASSQAGSGGAGEQYF.

V usage is TRBV6-6 and J usage is TRBJ2-7; a possible D gene is TRBD2 (6 bases). The V gene's germline CDR1 is MNHNY and CDR2 SVGAGI (reference sequence). The CDR3 length is 13 residues. V was cut by 2 bases and J by 4 bases, with 9 bases left in between. The CDR3 protein is CASSYGGIYEQYF. DNA for the CDR3: TGTGCCAGCAGTTACGGGGGGATATACGAGCAGTACTTC.

The chain recombines TRBV28 with TRBJ2-5; 7 bases fit TRBD2. The CDR3 extends over 14 amino acids. Germline V lookup: CDR1 MDHEN, CDR2 SYDVKM. V lost 8 bases, J lost 5 bases, and 11 bases stayed unmatched. The CDR3 protein is CASLSRREWETQYF. CDR3 in DNA: TGTGCCAGCTTATCGAGGCGGGAGTGGGAGACCCAGTACTTC.

Only one count was recorded for this clone. V and J are TRBV2 and TRBJ1-4; TRBD1 agrees at 11 bases. After removal of 5 bases from V and 8 bases from J, the junction contained 7 bases not matched to a gene. This CDR3 has 15 amino acids. CDR1 and CDR2 (germline): SNHLY, FYNNEI. CDR3 amino acids: CASSFGQGAEEKLFF. For the CDR3, the DNA is TGTGCCAGCAGTTTCGGACAGGGGGCAGAGGAAAAACTGTTTTTT.

This sequence joins TRBV6-5 and TRBJ1-5; TRBD1 is a possible D gene (6 bases). V lost 7 bases, J lost 7 bases, and 17 bases lay in between. This CDR3 is 14 amino acids long. Germline CDR1 and CDR2: MNHEY and SVGAGI. Here the CDR3 reads CASTPGQASQPQHF. The CDR3 DNA reads TGTGCCAGCACTCCGGGACAAGCGAGCCAGCCCCAGCATTTT.

The chain is built from TRBV7-2 and TRBJ2-7; 9 nucleotides agree with TRBD1. This CDR3 has 15 residues. The J segment lost 3 bases and the V segment lost 1 base, leaving 4 bases of the junction unmatched. CDR1 is SGHTA and CDR2 is FQGNSA in the germline V gene. The CDR3 spells CASSLGRGQGYEQYF. The DNA for the CDR3 is TGTGCCAGCAGCTTAGGGAGGGGACAGGGCTACGAGCAGTACTTC.

This rearrangement joins TRBV7-9 to TRBJ1-1, with TRBD1 matching 12 bases. Germline CDR1 reads SEHNR; CDR2 reads FQNEAQ (reference sequence). V trimming: 4 bases; J trimming: 2 bases; junction bases outside the gene matches: 8. There are 17 residues in the CDR3. This CDR3 is CASSSPGQGAFNTEAFF. CDR3 in DNA: TGTGCCAGCAGCTCACCGGGACAGGGGGCTTTCAACACTGAAGCTTTCTTT.

This clone was detected only once. The rearrangement uses TRBV5-1 and TRBJ2-1, with 8 bases that match TRBD2. Looked up from germline, CDR1 is SGHRS and CDR2 is YFSETQ. The J segment lost 4 bases and the V segment lost 3 bases, leaving 6 bases of the junction unmatched. The CDR3 runs to 15 residues. For the CDR3, the DNA is TGCGCCAGCAGCTCAGCGGGAGAGACGTACAATGAGCAGTTCTTC. It encodes CASSSAGETYNEQFF. The entire variable domain, with the rest obtained from reference TRBV5-1 and TRBJ2-1, is as follows: KAGVTQTPRYLIKTRGQQVTLSCSPISGHRSVSWYQQTPGQGLQFLFEYFSETQRNKGNFPGRFSGRQFSNSRSEMNVSTLELGDSALYLCASSSAGETYNEQFFGPGTRLTVL.

V and J are TRBV19 and TRBJ2-6, with unresolved D. The CDR3 is made up of 14 amino acids. Per the germline V gene, CDR1 is LNHDA and CDR2 is SQIVND (reference sequence). V was cut by 7 bases and J by 1 base, with 8 bases left in between. CDR3 residues: CASKEESGANVLTF. The CDR3 DNA sequence: TGTGCCAGTAAAGAGGAATCTGGGGCCAACGTCCTGACTTTC.

The genes are TRBV19 and TRBJ2-5; weak D call: TRBD2 (7 bases). Germline V lookup: CDR1 LNHDA, CDR2 SQIVND (reference sequence). This CDR3 is built from 14 residues. V was shortened by 3 bases and J by 5 bases, with 13 bases between the two germline ends. CDR3 sequence reads: CASSIGGPLETQYF. CDR3 in DNA: TGTGCCAGTAGTATCGGGGGGCCGCTGGAGACCCAGTACTTC.

In its sample, this clone was seen a few times. The chain recombines TRBV5-4 with TRBJ2-7; no firm D call. V was clipped by 0 bases and J by 4 bases, with 17 bases between them. Looked up from germline, CDR1 is SGHNT and CDR2 is YYREEE (reference sequence). This CDR3 has 16 residues. The CDR3 spells CASSLGVAFSRYEQYF. The CDR3 region has the DNA TGTGCCAGCAGCTTGGGTGTAGCCTTCTCCCGTTACGAGCAGTACTTC.

V and J are TRBV5-1 and TRBJ2-3; TRBD2 matches 8 bases. Unmatched junction bases numbered 3, after V lost 7 bases and J lost 2 bases. Germline V gene lookup returns CDR1 SGHRS and CDR2 YFSETQ. The CDR3 contains 13 residues. As DNA, the CDR3 is TGCGCCAGCGACGGGGGGGCCACAGATACGCAGTATTTT. Amino acid sequence: CASDGGATDTQYF.